This T cell receptor (beta chain) was observed in a study of beta chain features in type 1 diabetes (dated by TCRdb to the late 2010s). About the study as a whole: Patients and healthy donors did not differ in mean age, gender distribution, total cell number or subset yield. Naive and central memory subsets were obtained from all 30 or so donors, but regulatory and stem cell-like memory subsets were isolated from only 8 patients and roughly eight healthy donors. The study compared the TCRB repertoires of sorted circulating CD4+ T cell subsets in recently diagnosed type 1 diabetes patients with those in matched healthy donors. Across all samples, approximately 100 million sorted cells were examined, and cell number per subset correlated strongly with RNA yield.

Each donor gave one peripheral blood draw, averaging roughly 0.11 L, which was collected into heparinised tubes. Naive, central memory, regulatory and stem cell-like memory CD4+ T cells were sorted on a BD FACSAria II using a panel including CD45RO, CCR7, CD25, CD127, CD95 and CD27. A purity above 98% was achieved for all sorted populations. PBMCs were isolated immediately by Lymphoprep density gradient centrifugation and stained directly without culture. So that batch effects would be minimized, each experiment stained and sorted samples in pairs, pairing one healthy donor with one patient. V is shortened by 0 bases, J by 4 bases, and the region joining them spans 9 bases. From the germline V gene, CDR1 is SGHTA and CDR2 is FQGNSA. The CDR3 runs 14 amino acids, cysteine and phenylalanine included. The CDR3 DNA has 42 bases and is translated from base 1. The High Capacity cDNA Reverse Transcription Kit was used to reverse transcribe all of the isolated RNA, meaning that expressed TCRB transcripts were what got sequenced. Naive, central memory and regulatory T cell samples underwent deep immunoSEQ sequencing, averaging approximately 3.3 million total reads per sample. After sorted cells were lysed in RLT buffer, RNA was extracted with DNase-treated RNeasy Micro or Mini kits, with the choice depending on cell number. Each cell subset was processed on its own to prevent cross-contamination, while patient and healthy donor samples were processed together. TCRB sequences were amplified from cDNA with the immunoSEQ multiplex PCR, producing 87-bp fragments spanning the CDR3 region. Sequencing of the amplicons was done on the Illumina HiSeq platform. The authors' analysis ran thus. PCR bias was corrected computationally using synthetic template baselines, and reads within Hamming distance 2 were collapsed, with unmergeable singletons discarded. Reads were aligned to IMGT to assign V, D and J genes, CDR3 length, and insertions or deletions at six rearrangement sites. Within each subset, clonotype counts were normalized to the number of sorted cells before true diversity and Gini coefficients were calculated with the tcR R package. The overlap coefficient, calculated on TCRB nucleotide sequences, was used to measure repertoire sharing. Out-of-frame TCRB sequences from naive cells were analyzed as a proxy for the pre-selection repertoire. TCRdb retrieved this table from immuneACCESS and kept in-frame rearrangements only. Not all clones are present; in checked studies, unresolved V genes account for under half, and no reason is known for the remainder. V, J and clone size reflect that table, while D and trimming were determined from the DNA. The sample includes over 350,000 clones, with about 16% observed a single time. 0.019% of the sample is in the top ten clones.

This clone was detected a few times. Which antigen it targets is not known. No base-level quality is on record; no much larger clone is a single base apart. Broader findings and caveats from the paper: Shorter templates might be favored by PCR, yet because patient and control samples were amplified and corrected together, any such skew would affect both groups equally. Because cDNA was sequenced instead of genomic DNA, activated cells with high expression could be over-represented, although the groups did not differ in activation or CD3 levels. Only small numbers of individuals were included in the HLA sub-analyses, which left unresolved whether HLA type had any influence on TCRB rearrangement. Type 1 diabetes patients showed a moderate but significant shortening of TCRB CDR3 length in all four CD4+ subsets. Naive, central memory and regulatory TCRB repertoires appeared to be more alike among patients than among healthy donors. Fewer insertions and more nucleotide deletions at VDJ recombination sites were observed in patients with type 1 diabetes, implying thymic rearrangement abnormalities.

The V and J genes are TRBV7-2 and TRBJ2-5; confidence is insufficient to name the D gene. What was sequenced was naive CD4+ T cells from blood. In light of the paper, this sample's cell subset or site label describes: true naive CD4+ T cells. This TCR derives from a woman younger than 30 in good health. The DNA is as follows: TGTGCCAGCAGCTTAGCGGGTTCGGGAGAGACCCAGTACTTC. Protein translation: CASSLAGSGETQYF.